The 26 T cell receptor beta chains below all came from one sample that was sequenced in a study of response to subunit inactivated influenza vaccine. Via MiXCR, TCRdb re-called the RT-PCR reads, giving one row per CDR3 protein. The sample lists under 550,000 distinct CDR3 sequences; roughly 7.9% were seen once. The sample consisted of PBMCs from blood, taken roughly 24 months after vaccination. The receptor set was obtained from a man in his fifties or sixties who received an inactivated influenza vaccine.

This clonotype was observed many times. The rearrangement uses TRBV29-1 and TRBJ1-1; TRBD1 matches at 8 bases. Germline loops: CDR1 SQVTM, CDR2 ANQGSEA. The CDR3 sequence is 13 residues long. V was pared by 6 bases and J by 0 bases, with 3 bases of the junction left unmatched. In DNA, the CDR3 is TGCAGCGTGTCGGACAGGGTGAACACTGAAGCTTTCTTT. This codes for CSVSDRVNTEAFF.

The V and J genes are TRBV12-3 or TRBV12-4 and TRBJ1-6; 7 bases are a match to TRBD1. V was clipped by 6 bases and J by 7 bases; unmatched bases: 9. This CDR3 has 15 amino acids. The CDR3 region has the DNA TGTGCCAGCAGCTTGGCGACAGGGCTGAATTCACCCCTCCACTTT. This gives the protein CASSLATGLNSPLHF.

This clonotype was found a few times. The chain has TRBV28 and TRBJ2-7, with 7 positions matching TRBD2. V was clipped by 6 bases and J by 3 bases; unmatched bases: 11. The germline CDR1 and CDR2 sequences are MDHEN and SYDVKM. The CDR3 extends over 15 amino acids. In DNA form, the CDR3 reads TGTGCCAGCAGCCCTGGACAAGCGGGATACTACGAGCAGTACTTC. Protein product: CASSPGQAGYYEQYF.

This clonotype came up many times. The chain couples TRBV10-1 to TRBJ2-2; TRBD1 or TRBD2 may be the D gene (5 bases each). The CDR3 consists of 16 residues. Looked up from germline, CDR1 is WNHNN and CDR2 is SYGVQD (reference sequence). V was shortened by 2 bases and J by 2 bases, with 12 bases between the two germline ends. CDR3 sequence reads: CASSEGPGRNTGELFF. The CDR3, as DNA: TGCGCCAGCAGTGAGGGACCGGGACGAAACACCGGGGAGCTGTTTTTT.

This chain links TRBV7-9 with TRBJ2-7; a possible D gene is TRBD1 (6 bases). This CDR3 comprises 15 residues. V shed 5 bases and J shed 3 bases, with 17 bases lying between them. Germline CDR1 reads SEHNR; CDR2 reads FQNEAQ (reference sequence). The CDR3 here is CASSIYQDRLYEQYF. The CDR3 coding sequence is TGTGCCAGCAGCATATACCAAGACAGGCTCTACGAGCAGTACTTC.

This rearrangement joins TRBV10-3 to TRBJ2-7; no reliable D call. There are 12 residues in the CDR3. From germline, CDR1 is ENHRY and CDR2 SYGVKD. Trimming cost V 6 bases and J 4 bases, with 10 bases left between them. The CDR3 loop is CAISSHGYEQYF. In DNA form, the CDR3 reads TGTGCCATCAGCTCCCACGGTTACGAGCAGTACTTC.

This clonotype was observed a handful of times. V usage is TRBV6-5 and J usage is TRBJ1-2; possibly TRBD1 for D (6 bases). The germline gives CDR1 MNHEY, CDR2 SVGAGI. The CDR3 covers 17 residues. With 0 bases removed from V and 10 bases from J, the gap between germline ends came to 24 bases. The CDR3 sequence: CASSYSPRGWVPLPYTF. CDR3 in DNA: TGTGCCAGCAGTTACTCGCCCAGGGGATGGGTGCCGTTACCCTACACCTTC.

The table lists this clonotype with a few counts. This chain links TRBV20-1 with TRBJ2-2; 11 bases agree with TRBD2. Looked up from germline, CDR1 is DFQATT and CDR2 is SNEGSKA (reference sequence). Trimming at V came to 6 bases and at J to 4 bases, leaving 4 bases not matched to a gene. The CDR3 totals 14 residues. The CDR3 sequence: CSALAGGPTGELFF. In nucleotides, the CDR3 is TGCAGTGCGTTAGCGGGAGGGCCCACCGGGGAGCTGTTTTTT.

There are a few counts of this clonotype. The J gene is TRBJ2-7, the V gene TRBV5-1; 9 positions agree with TRBD2. The CDR3 totals 15 residues. Germline CDR1 SGHRS, CDR2 YFSETQ. The junction had 7 bases not matched to a gene; V was cut back by 4 bases and J by 2 bases. CDR3 protein: CASSTLAGRTYEQYF. CDR3 coding DNA: TGCGCCAGCAGCACCCTAGCGGGGCGGACCTACGAGCAGTACTTC.

This clonotype has ten or more counts. The gene calls are TRBV4-3 and TRBJ2-1; D is ambiguous. In germline, CDR1 is LGHNA, CDR2 YSLEER. V lost 5 bases and J 10 bases, leaving 18 bases between the germline ends. The CDR3 is 14 amino acids. The CDR3 DNA is TGCGCCAGCAGCACAGACACTGCGGTAGGAGAGCAGTTCTTC. It encodes CASSTDTAVGEQFF.

V usage is TRBV20-1 and J usage is TRBJ2-3; tentative D call: TRBD2 (6 bases). Deletions cut 6 bases from V and 6 bases from J, with 16 bases between. CDR3 length equals 13 residues. Per the germline V gene, CDR1 is DFQATT and CDR2 is SNEGSKA (reference sequence). In nucleotides, the CDR3 is TGCAGTGCCGGCGGGGCCCTGGCGGATACGCAGTATTTT. This encodes CSAGGALADTQYF.

In its sample, this clonotype was seen a few times. V usage is TRBV4-1 and J usage is TRBJ1-2, with D perhaps matching TRBD1 (5 bases). The ends were cut back, 2 bases at V and 4 bases at J, with 11 bases in the middle. CDR1 MGHRA and CDR2 YSYEKL come from the germline V gene. This CDR3 region has 14 residues. As DNA, the CDR3 is TGCGCCAGCAGCCAATTACAGGATACCTATGGCTACACCTTC. Residues: CASSQLQDTYGYTF.

This rearrangement joins TRBV2 to TRBJ2-5; the match to TRBD2 covers 11 bases. Germline CDR1 reads SNHLY; CDR2 reads FYNNEI. J gave up 5 bases and V 6 bases, and 8 bases lay outside the gene matches. The CDR3 contains 15 residues. CDR3 nucleotide sequence: TGTGCCAGCAGACTACTAGCGGGAGATGGTGAGACCCAGTACTTC. This codes for CASRLLAGDGETQYF.

This clonotype was detected only a few times. V is TRBV27 and J is TRBJ2-1; tentatively, D is TRBD1 (5 bases). V shed 2 bases and J shed 8 bases, with 13 bases lying between them. The CDR3 contains 14 residues. Germline V CDR1 and CDR2: MNHEY, SMNVEV (reference sequence). The CDR3 spells CASSLRWAGHEQFF. The CDR3 region has the DNA TGTGCCAGCAGTTTACGGTGGGCAGGGCATGAGCAGTTCTTC.

The chain uses TRBV7-8 and TRBJ1-2; unclear D gene. The CDR3 contains 13 residues. Trimming left V 1 base short and J 7 bases short, with 10 bases between. Germline V gene lookup returns CDR1 SGHVS and CDR2 FQNEAQ. The CDR3 nucleotides read TGTGCCAGCAGCTTAGGTGGGCTAGGTGGCTACACCTTC. It is translated as CASSLGGLGGYTF.

This clonotype has only a few counts. V is TRBV10-3 and J is TRBJ2-5; the D gene is possibly TRBD2 (5 bases). Germline-derived CDR1 and CDR2 are ENHRY and SYGVKD. This CDR3 region has 15 residues. Trimming left V 0 bases short and J 6 bases short, with 14 bases between. DNA for the CDR3: TGTGCCATCAGTGAGTCGAGCGGAAGTCGAAAGACCCAGTACTTC. Protein: CAISESSGSRKTQYF.

The V call is TRBV7-2, the J call TRBJ1-5; tentative D call: TRBD1 (5 bases). CDR3 length: 13 residues. The V gene's germline CDR1 is SGHTA and CDR2 FQGNSA. The V and J ends lost 2 bases and 11 bases respectively, with 13 bases between them. The CDR3 loop is CASSLTGSRTQHF. The CDR3 coding sequence is TGTGCCAGCAGCTTAACAGGCTCCCGAACCCAGCATTTT. The full variable domain, in which reference TRBV7-2 and TRBJ1-5 provide the parts outside the CDR3, is GAGVSQSPSNKVTEKGKDVELRCDPISGHTALYWYRQSLGQGLEFLIYFQGNSAPDKSGLPSDRFSAERTGGSVSTLTIQRTQQEDSAVYLCASSLTGSRTQHFGDGTRLSIL.

This clonotype has ten or more counts. The rearrangement links TRBV12-3 or TRBV12-4 to TRBJ2-3, with TRBD2 identical over 9 bases. V shed 4 bases and J 10 bases; nucleotides not matched to a gene: 3. The CDR3 is 12 amino acids. As DNA, the CDR3 is TGTGCCAGCAGTTCTAGCGGGGCGGCGCAGTATTTT. It encodes CASSSSGAAQYF.

This clonotype appeared many times. This chain joins TRBV2 and TRBJ2-4; 12 bases are shared with TRBD2. This CDR3 has 16 residues. After removal of 1 base from V and 6 bases from J, the junction contained 4 bases not matched to a gene. Germline V gene sequence: CDR1 SNHLY, CDR2 FYNNEI. The CDR3 sequence is CASSEGTSGTRNIQYF. As DNA, the CDR3 is TGTGCCAGCAGTGAAGGGACTAGCGGGACCAGAAACATTCAGTACTTC.

This clonotype was seen a handful of times. V gene TRBV20-1 combines with J gene TRBJ2-7; TRBD1 might be the D (6 bases). Germline loops: CDR1 DFQATT, CDR2 SNEGSKA (reference sequence). The CDR3 is 15 residues long. With 0 bases removed from V and 5 bases from J, the gap between germline ends came to 17 bases. This CDR3 is CSARDMAGDTHEQYF. DNA for the CDR3: TGCAGTGCTAGAGATATGGCAGGGGATACCCACGAGCAGTACTTC.

A remark on this clonotype: Being one base from a much bigger clone, this may be a read error. The chain employs TRBV28 and TRBJ1-4, with D perhaps matching TRBD1 (6 bases). This CDR3 comprises 15 residues. Germline CDR1 is MDHEN and CDR2 is SYDVKM. Trimming left V 7 bases short and J 9 bases short, with 21 bases between. In nucleotides, the CDR3 is TGTGCCAGCACCCCCGGTTGGGGGGGACATAAAAAACTGTTTTTT. This codes for CASTPGWGGHKKLFF.

The rearrangement links TRBV7-6 to TRBJ1-2; 9 bases map to TRBD1. There are 15 residues in the CDR3. Germline V gene sequence: CDR1 SGHVS, CDR2 FNYEAQ. J lost 4 bases, V lost 4 bases, and 7 bases had no gene match. The CDR3 coding sequence is TGTGCCAGCAGCTCGCAAACAGGGGGCTTCTATGGCTACACCTTC. This encodes CASSSQTGGFYGYTF.

V is TRBV7-2 and J is TRBJ1-5; D gene ambiguous. Germline lookup yields CDR1 SGHTA and CDR2 FQGNSA. This CDR3 has 15 residues. Trimming left V 0 bases short and J 7 bases short, with 13 bases between. The CDR3 DNA reads as TGTGCCAGCAGCTTAGCGGCGGGCTCGGGGCAGCCCCAGCATTTT. Its translation is CASSLAAGSGQPQHF. The complete variable domain, with remaining parts taken from reference TRBV7-2 and TRBJ1-5, reads GAGVSQSPSNKVTEKGKDVELRCDPISGHTALYWYRQSLGQGLEFLIYFQGNSAPDKSGLPSDRFSAERTGGSVSTLTIQRTQQEDSAVYLCASSLAAGSGQPQHFGDGTRLSIL.

The gene calls are TRBV20-1 and TRBJ2-1; D gene ambiguous. There are 16 residues in the CDR3. CDR1 is DFQATT and CDR2 is SNEGSKA in the germline V gene (reference sequence). V was trimmed by 3 bases and J by 5 bases, leaving 20 bases between them. CDR3 sequence: CSASWARTFLDNEQFF. In nucleotides, the CDR3 is TGCAGTGCTAGTTGGGCCAGAACGTTCCTGGACAATGAGCAGTTCTTC.

This clonotype showed up just a few times. This chain connects TRBV10-3 to TRBJ1-1, with D perhaps TRBD1 (6 bases). Germline-derived CDR1 and CDR2 are ENHRY and SYGVKD. The CDR3 consists of 13 residues. Trimming pared 8 bases from V and 0 bases from J, leaving 10 bases between. The CDR3 loop reads CAIVGQMNTEAFF. The CDR3 nucleotides are TGTGCCATCGTTGGACAGATGAACACTGAAGCTTTCTTT.

This clonotype was observed a few times. V usage is TRBV7-9 and J usage is TRBJ1-1; a weak D match, TRBD1 (6 bases). The CDR3 runs to 16 residues. CDR1 is SEHNR and CDR2 is FQNEAQ in the germline V gene (reference sequence). Trimming removed 5 bases at V and 1 base at J, with 17 bases between. CDR3 amino acids: CASSHHGARGNTEAFF. In DNA, the CDR3 is TGTGCCAGCAGCCACCATGGGGCCAGGGGGAACACTGAAGCTTTCTTT. Complete variable domain (other parts from reference TRBV7-9 and TRBJ1-1): DTGVSQNPRHKITKRGQNVTFRCDPISEHNRLYWYRQTLGQGPEFLTYFQNEAQLEKSRLLSDRFSAERPKGSFSTLEIQRTEQGDSAMYLCASSHHGARGNTEAFFGQGTRLTVV.